The 21 T cell receptor beta chains presented below share a single source sample, sequenced in a study of spatial heterogeneity in lung cancer. Findings and caveats of the study: Higher tumor mutation counts went along with higher counts of expanded intratumoral alpha and beta TCRs.

Time point: sample taken at primary tumor resection. One entry per CDR3 protein, called by TCRdb with MiXCR from the 5' RACE reads. The sample has roughly 19,000 distinct CDR3 sequences; around a sixth are singletons. Antigen specificity for these receptors is unknown. Sequences were derived from lung tumor tissue, sampled at surgery. All receptors come from a female donor with early-stage non-small cell lung cancer.

This clonotype was detected many times. The gene calls are TRBV4-2 and TRBJ2-3; D perhaps matches TRBD1 (8 bases). The V end was cut by 0 bases, the J end by 2 bases, with 15 bases between. The germline V gene encodes CDR1 LGHNA and CDR2 YNFKEQ. The CDR3 extends over 17 amino acids. This CDR3 reads CASSQDVQGGHTDTQYF. Here the CDR3 DNA reads TGTGCCAGCAGCCAAGATGTACAGGGGGGGCACACAGATACGCAGTATTTT.

The rearrangement uses TRBV7-6 and TRBJ2-2; TRBD1 agrees at 7 bases. The V gene end was trimmed by 0 bases and the J gene end by 4 bases; junction bases not matched to a gene: 5. Per the germline V gene, CDR1 is SGHVS and CDR2 is FNYEAQ. The CDR3 is made up of 16 amino acids. The CDR3: CASSLARTGTTGELFF. DNA for the CDR3: TGTGCCAGCAGCTTAGCTAGGACAGGAACCACCGGGGAGCTGTTTTTT. Supplemented by reference TRBV7-6 and TRBJ2-2, the full variable domain reads GAGVSQSPRYKVTKRGQDVALRCDPISGHVSLYWYRQALGQGPEFLTYFNYEAQQDKSGLPNDRFSAERPEGSISTLTIQRTEQRDSAMYRCASSLARTGTTGELFFGEGSRLTVL.

The chain recombines TRBV9 with TRBJ2-3; 7 bases align to TRBD1. After removal of 0 bases from V and 11 bases from J, the junction contained 12 bases not matched to a gene. From germline, CDR1 is SGDLS and CDR2 YYNGEE. The CDR3 is made up of 15 amino acids. The chain's CDR3 is CASSVEGQNKEKQYF. CDR3 nucleotide sequence: TGTGCCAGCAGCGTAGAGGGACAGAATAAAGAGAAGCAGTATTTT. Supplemented by reference TRBV9 and TRBJ2-3, the full variable domain reads DSGVTQTPKHLITATGQRVTLRCSPRSGDLSVYWYQQSLDQGLQFLIQYYNGEERAKGNILERFSAQQFPDLHSELNLSSLELGDSALYFCASSVEGQNKEKQYFGPGTRLTVL.

Regarding this clonotype: A much larger clonotype is one base distant, so this may be a read error. The chain uses TRBV10-3 and TRBJ2-5; D is perhaps TRBD2 (5 bases). This CDR3 spans 13 amino acids. V shed 8 bases and J shed 5 bases, with 15 bases lying between them. Germline V CDR1 and CDR2: ENHRY, SYGVKD. The CDR3, as DNA: TGTGCCATCGCCCAGCGGTTCTGGGAGACCCAGTACTTC. Translating it yields CAIAQRFWETQYF.

This clonotype has a handful of counts. The chain carries TRBV20-1 and TRBJ2-7, with 12 bases lining up with TRBD2. V was clipped by 0 bases and J by 2 bases; unmatched bases: 8. The CDR3 has 17 amino acids. CDR1 is DFQATT and CDR2 is SNEGSKA in the germline V gene (reference sequence). CDR3 residues: CSARDPLTSGGTYEQYF. CDR3 bases: TGCAGTGCTAGAGATCCCCTGACTAGCGGGGGCACCTACGAGCAGTACTTC.

In DNA, the CDR3 is TGCGCCAGCGGCGGGACCCTCGCCGGGGATACGCAGTATTTT. Its protein product is CASGGTLAGDTQYF. The chain is built from TRBV5-1 and TRBJ2-3, with a weak D call TRBD2 (6 bases). Between the trimmed V and J ends, which lost 7 bases and 6 bases, there was a span of 18 bases. Germline loops: CDR1 SGHRS, CDR2 YFSETQ. The CDR3 is 14 residues long.

In its sample, this clonotype was seen a few times. This chain connects TRBV28 to TRBJ2-1; TRBD2 aligns across 15 bases. With V trimmed by 3 bases and J by 0 bases, 21 bases remained unmatched. The CDR3 length is 24 residues. CDR1 is MDHEN, CDR2 SYDVKM, per germline. The CDR3 region is CASSLQLSMDRTSGRGSSYNEQFF. CDR3 coding DNA: TGTGCCAGCAGTTTGCAGTTATCGATGGACCGGACTAGCGGGAGGGGCAGCTCCTACAATGAGCAGTTCTTC.

This clonotype was detected ten times or more. This chain joins TRBV5-1 and TRBJ2-7; 7 bases are shared with TRBD2. Germline lookup yields CDR1 SGHRS and CDR2 YFSETQ. The CDR3 totals 14 residues. Trimming at V came to 3 bases and at J to 1 base, leaving 4 bases not matched to a gene. The CDR3 here is CASSSGLFSYEQYF. The CDR3 coding sequence is TGCGCCAGCAGCTCGGGACTATTTTCCTACGAGCAGTACTTC.

This clonotype was recorded many times. This sequence joins TRBV7-2 and TRBJ2-7; 9 bases fit TRBD2. Germline-derived CDR1 and CDR2 are SGHTA and FQGNSA. With 2 bases clipped from V and 7 bases from J, the junction kept 6 bases outside the gene matches. There are 14 residues in the CDR3. In nucleotides, the CDR3 is TGTGCCAGCAGCTTATCGGCTAGCGGGGTGGAGCAGTACTTC. Residues: CASSLSASGVEQYF.

In its sample, this clonotype ranks as medium-sized. Here the CDR3 DNA reads TGTGCCAGCAGTTACGGGCGGGGGGACACAGATACGCAGTATTTT. Encoded protein: CASSYGRGDTDTQYF. The gene calls are TRBV6-5 and TRBJ2-3; 8 positions match TRBD2. The trim removed 2 bases at V and 2 bases at J, leaving 3 bases unmatched. In germline, CDR1 is MNHEY, CDR2 SVGAGI. The CDR3 extends over 15 amino acids.

This clonotype turned up a few times. The V call is TRBV5-1, the J call TRBJ2-7; D ambiguous. The CDR3 runs 13 residues. Germline loops: CDR1 SGHRS, CDR2 YFSETQ. Trimming removed 4 bases from V and 3 bases from J, with 11 bases in between. CDR3 in DNA: TGCGCCAGCAGCCCCCGGGCAAACTACGAGCAGTACTTC. Translation gives CASSPRANYEQYF.

The table lists this clonotype with a few counts. The chain uses TRBV29-1 and TRBJ2-1, with 10 positions matching TRBD1. The germline CDR1 and CDR2 sequences are SQVTM and ANQGSEA. With 5 bases clipped from V and 14 bases from J, the junction kept 9 bases outside the gene matches. The CDR3 length is 12 residues. CDR3 protein: CSVILTGTGEFF. Here the CDR3 DNA reads TGCAGCGTTATACTGACCGGGACAGGGGAGTTCTTC.

This clonotype was picked up many times. The chain combines TRBV27 with TRBJ1-2, with no clear D. CDR1 is MNHEY, CDR2 SMNVEV, per germline (reference sequence). The CDR3 totals 11 residues. V shed 8 bases and J shed 1 base, with 5 bases lying between them. Here the CDR3 reads CASGYNYGYTF. Written as DNA, the CDR3 is TGTGCCAGCGGTTATAACTATGGCTACACCTTC.

This clonotype is labeled as medium-sized. The rearrangement links TRBV2 to TRBJ2-7, with a weak D call TRBD2 (6 bases). The V and J ends lost 2 bases and 5 bases respectively, with 19 bases between them. The CDR3 is 16 residues long. Germline CDR1 reads SNHLY; CDR2 reads FYNNEI. The CDR3 loop reads CASSETHYTEGDEQYF. Here the CDR3 DNA reads TGTGCCAGCAGTGAAACACATTACACGGAGGGTGACGAGCAGTACTTC. Filled out from reference TRBV2 and TRBJ2-7, the complete variable domain reads EPEVTQTPSHQVTQMGQEVILRCVPISNHLYFYWYRQILGQKVEFLVSFYNNEISEKSEIFDDQFSVERPDGSNFTLKIRSTKLEDSAMYFCASSETHYTEGDEQYFGPGTRLTVT.

This clonotype was detected only a few times. The chain joins TRBV6-2 or TRBV6-3 to TRBJ2-7; no clear D gene. This CDR3 has 11 residues. CDR1 is MNHEY, CDR2 SVGEGT, per germline. The ends were cut back, 5 bases at V and 1 base at J, with 3 bases in the middle. The CDR3 reads CASSISYEQYF. CDR3 DNA sequence: TGTGCCAGCAGTATTTCCTACGAGCAGTACTTC.

This clonotype has only one observation. The J gene is TRBJ2-7, the V gene TRBV7-3; D is perhaps TRBD1 or TRBD2 (5 bases each). Germline loops: CDR1 SGHTA, CDR2 FQGTGA. The germline V and J ends were trimmed by 5 bases and 0 bases, with 14 bases remaining between them. The CDR3 is made up of 15 amino acids. The CDR3 reads CASSQGAGSSYEQYF. Here the CDR3 DNA reads TGTGCCAGCAGCCAAGGGGCAGGGAGCTCCTACGAGCAGTACTTC.

By sample fraction, this clonotype is medium-sized. The chain links TRBV5-1 to TRBJ1-1; no definite D call. Germline loops: CDR1 SGHRS, CDR2 YFSETQ. V lost 0 bases and J 1 base, leaving 4 bases between the germline ends. The CDR3 loop spans 13 amino acids. The CDR3 DNA follows: TGCGCCAGCAGCTTGGGCGGGAACACTGAAGCTTTCTTT. Translation: CASSLGGNTEAFF.

This clonotype is labeled as medium-sized. The chain uses TRBV12-3 or TRBV12-4 and TRBJ2-5; the D is unclear. The germline V and J ends were trimmed by 2 bases and 7 bases, with 11 bases remaining between them. CDR3 length: 13 residues. CDR3 loop: CASSLQVFRTQYF. The DNA for the CDR3 is TGTGCCAGCAGTTTACAGGTCTTCCGGACCCAGTACTTC.

There are many counts of this clonotype. The chain recombines TRBV19 with TRBJ2-1, with 8 bases identical to TRBD2. Per the germline V gene, CDR1 is LNHDA and CDR2 is SQIVND (reference sequence). Trimming at V came to 5 bases and at J to 5 bases, leaving 14 bases not matched to a gene. This CDR3 contains 17 residues. The CDR3 here is CASSSRFREGRHNEQFF. CDR3 in DNA: TGTGCCAGTAGTTCCCGGTTCCGGGAGGGGCGGCACAATGAGCAGTTCTTC. Full variable domain (missing parts from reference TRBV19 and TRBJ2-1): DGGITQSPKYLFRKEGQNVTLSCEQNLNHDAMYWYRQDPGQGLRLIYYSQIVNDFQKGDIAEGYSVSREKKESFPLTVTSAQKNPTAFYLCASSSRFREGRHNEQFFGPGTRLTVL.

This clonotype was counted at least ten times. The V and J genes are TRBV20-1 and TRBJ2-5, with unresolved D. The CDR3 loop spans 12 amino acids. Germline loops: CDR1 DFQATT, CDR2 SNEGSKA (reference sequence). V was trimmed by 3 bases and J by 5 bases, leaving 10 bases between them. CDR3 loop: CSARRLGETQYF. The CDR3 region has the DNA TGCAGTGCTAGGAGGCTTGGGGAGACCCAGTACTTC.

This clonotype was recorded many times. The chain employs TRBV5-1 and TRBJ2-1; D is unresolved. The CDR3 totals 11 residues. Trimming removed 7 bases at V and 4 bases at J, with 6 bases between. Per the germline V gene, CDR1 is SGHRS and CDR2 is YFSETQ. Here the CDR3 reads CASVLYNEQFF. The CDR3 DNA follows: TGCGCCAGCGTGTTGTACAATGAGCAGTTCTTC.